Presented here are 29 T cell receptor beta chains from one specimen sequenced in a study of blood T cells in healthy people across ages. Primers used in a second PCR of roughly 6 to 11 cycles were a sample-barcoded 5' primer and a J-beta primer mix. TCRdb redid the calling of the 5' RACE reads with MiXCR, one entry per CDR3 protein. The sample consists of 1.8 million or so distinct CDR3 sequences, roughly two fifths of them appearing once. Sequenced sample: blood. The source of these receptors is a human donor in good health.

This chain connects TRBV4-1 to TRBJ2-7; TRBD1 is a possible D gene (6 bases). Germline values: CDR1 MGHRA, CDR2 YSYEKL. This CDR3 is built from 15 residues. Deletions cut 5 bases from V and 9 bases from J, with 23 bases between. The CDR3 nucleotides read TGCGCCAGCAGCTCTCCGGGACAAAGTAAGAACGGGCAGTACTTC. It encodes CASSSPGQSKNGQYF.

This clonotype was counted a few times. As DNA, the CDR3 is TGTGCCAGCAGTTACTCTTGGGAGGCTCACGAGCAGTACTTC. Its protein is CASSYSWEAHEQYF. This chain joins TRBV6-2 or TRBV6-3 and TRBJ2-4; the D gene is possibly TRBD2 (6 bases). With the DNA end fitting TRBJ2-7 better, the J assignment may be wrong. There are 14 residues in the CDR3. The germline CDR1 and CDR2 sequences are MNHEY and SVGEGT.

The chain has TRBV24-1 and TRBJ2-1; D not resolved. V was clipped by 0 bases and J by 1 base, with 9 bases between them. From germline, CDR1 is KGHDR and CDR2 SFDVKD. The CDR3 consists of 16 residues. The CDR3 sequence: CATSDLETASYNEQFF. Here the CDR3 DNA reads TGTGCCACCAGTGATTTGGAGACGGCATCCTACAATGAGCAGTTCTTC.

This clonotype has a handful of counts. The rearrangement uses TRBV20-1 and TRBJ1-2; TRBD1 matches 10 bases. CDR1 DFQATT and CDR2 SNEGSKA come from the germline V gene (reference sequence). V lost 1 base, J lost 6 bases, and 5 bases stayed unmatched. The CDR3 contains 14 residues. DNA for the CDR3: TGCAGTGCTAGAGCGATGGACAGGGGGGATGGCTACACCTTC. It yields the protein CSARAMDRGDGYTF.

The chain uses TRBV6-1 and TRBJ2-1; possible D gene TRBD2, 6 bases. The CDR3 has 14 residues. Germline CDR1 MNHNS, CDR2 SASEGT. The V end lost 4 bases, the J end lost 3 bases, and 10 bases lay between the germline ends. CDR3 sequence reads: CASSVLRDYNEQFF. CDR3 DNA sequence: TGTGCCAGCAGTGTTTTGCGGGACTACAATGAGCAGTTCTTC.

The J gene is TRBJ1-1, the V gene TRBV4-1; possibly TRBD1 for D (5 bases). The germline V gene has CDR1 MGHRA and CDR2 YSYEKL. The length of the CDR3 is 15 residues. Deletions cut 1 base from V and 3 bases from J, with 12 bases between. The DNA for the CDR3 is TGCGCCAGCAGCCAAGTTCAGGGACGTTACACTGAAGCTTTCTTT. Its protein is CASSQVQGRYTEAFF.

The V gene is TRBV20-1, the J gene TRBJ1-6; D is undetermined. Germline V gene lookup returns CDR1 DFQATT and CDR2 SNEGSKA (reference sequence). V dropped 0 bases and J dropped 5 bases, with 17 bases sitting between them. The CDR3 totals 17 residues. The CDR3 reads CSARENSLLSHNSPLHF. CDR3 coding DNA: TGCAGTGCTAGAGAAAACAGCCTTTTATCCCATAATTCACCCCTCCACTTT.

About this clonotype itself: Compared with germline, one end of the junction differs, possibly owing to a read error. The chain recombines TRBV7-2 with TRBJ2-1; 9 nucleotides align to TRBD2. The CDR3 is made up of 14 amino acids. Germline lookup yields CDR1 SGHTA and CDR2 FQGNSA. The CDR3 DNA reads TGTGCCAGCAGATTAGCGGGGGTTGGCAATGAGCAGTTCTTC. Protein product: CASRLAGVGNEQFF.

This clonotype was seen a few times. The V call is TRBV19, the J call TRBJ2-4; the D is unclear. Gene TRBJ2-7 matches the end of the DNA better, so the J call may be wrong. The CDR3 sequence is 16 residues long. Germline CDR1 and CDR2: LNHDA and SQIVND (reference sequence). The CDR3 reads CASSMVFGLRFYEQYF. CDR3 sequence (DNA): TGTGCCAGTAGTATGGTATTTGGATTACGCTTCTACGAGCAGTACTTC.

This clonotype was observed a handful of times. J is TRBJ1-4 and V is TRBV5-5, with 7 bases that match TRBD1. V was clipped by 4 bases and J by 7 bases; unmatched bases: 7. CDR3 length equals 14 residues. Germline V gene lookup returns CDR1 SGHKS and CDR2 YYEKEE (reference sequence). CDR3 sequence (DNA): TGTGCCAGCAGCCACGGACAGGAGATTGAAAAACTGTTTTTT. It translates to CASSHGQEIEKLFF.

On this clonotype itself: A junction end diverges from the germline sequence, so it may reflect a read error. This sequence joins TRBV4-2 and TRBJ2-7; 8 nucleotides match TRBD2. This CDR3 spans 15 amino acids. Germline loops: CDR1 LGHNA, CDR2 YNFKEQ. The CDR3 region is CAGSQGLVPSYEQYF. Here the CDR3 DNA reads TGTGCCGGCAGCCAGGGACTAGTCCCCTCCTACGAGCAGTACTTC.

In the case of this clonotype: This may arise from a read error, as a much more abundant clone is one base away. As DNA, the CDR3 is TGCGCCAGCAGCTCTGGGACTAGCGGGCCCTTTGAGGAGCAGTACTTC. It translates to CASSSGTSGPFEEQYF. J is TRBJ2-7 and V is TRBV4-1; 12 bases agree with TRBD2. The CDR3 covers 16 residues. The J segment lost 7 bases and the V segment lost 5 bases, leaving 12 bases of the junction unmatched. CDR1 is MGHRA, CDR2 YSYEKL, per germline.

This clonotype has just a few counts. This chain links TRBV20-1 with TRBJ2-5; 9 bases match TRBD2. This CDR3 has 14 amino acids. Trimming cost V 6 bases and J 0 bases; bases outside gene matches: 5. Germline CDR1 is DFQATT and CDR2 is SNEGSKA (reference sequence). The CDR3 protein is CSAGAGGYQETQYF. DNA of the CDR3: TGCAGTGCAGGAGCGGGGGGATACCAAGAGACCCAGTACTTC.

The chain combines TRBV20-1 with TRBJ2-5; 11 bases are shared with TRBD1. V dropped 4 bases and J dropped 4; count of bases not matched to a gene: 2. CDR1 is DFQATT and CDR2 is SNEGSKA in the germline V gene (reference sequence). The CDR3 contains 13 residues. The CDR3 DNA reads TGCAGTGCTATGGGACAGGGGGGAGAGACCCAGTACTTC. This gives the protein CSAMGQGGETQYF.

CDR3: CASSLVGTGGNGYTF. CDR3 bases: TGTGCCAGCAGTTTAGTCGGGACAGGGGGGAACGGCTACACCTTC. The chain carries TRBV12-3 or TRBV12-4 and TRBJ1-2; 11 bases are shared with TRBD1. V dropped 1 base and J dropped 8; count of bases not matched to a gene: 6. The CDR3 is made up of 15 amino acids.

This clonotype was counted a few times. The chain recombines TRBV30 with TRBJ1-5; D ambiguous. The CDR3 has 14 amino acids. Germline CDR1 is GTSNPN and CDR2 is SVGIG (reference sequence). The germline V and J ends were trimmed by 3 bases and 12 bases, with 21 bases remaining between them. Here the CDR3 DNA reads TGTGCCTGGAGCGGACGTTTAGGAACGGGTCACCAGCATTTT. It yields the protein CAWSGRLGTGHQHF.

This rearrangement joins TRBV14 to TRBJ2-7, with D unresolved. Germline V CDR1 and CDR2: SGHDN, FVKESK. Trimming left V 1 base short and J 3 bases short, with 7 bases between. This CDR3 comprises 13 residues. CDR3 coding DNA: TGTGCCAGCAGCCAAGTACTATACTACGAGCAGTACTTC. Amino acid sequence: CASSQVLYYEQYF.

The chain is built from TRBV20-1 and TRBJ2-6; 7 nucleotides match TRBD2. The CDR3 runs to 15 residues. Per the germline V gene, CDR1 is DFQATT and CDR2 is SNEGSKA (reference sequence). The trim removed 5 bases at V and 1 base at J, leaving 5 bases unmatched. CDR3 loop: CSAPRGGSGANVLTF. In DNA, the CDR3 is TGCAGTGCTCCAAGGGGAGGGTCTGGGGCCAACGTCCTGACTTTC.

This chain connects TRBV6-6 to TRBJ2-4; perhaps TRBD2 as D (7 bases). V gave up 2 bases and J gave up 13 bases, with 18 bases separating them. From germline, CDR1 is MNHNY and CDR2 SVGAGI (reference sequence). The CDR3 is made up of 14 amino acids. This chain's CDR3 is CASSYAGGPMGQYF. CDR3 DNA: TGTGCCAGCAGTTACGCCGGGGGGCCCATGGGGCAGTACTTC.

There are a few counts of this clonotype. V is TRBV7-6 and J is TRBJ2-7; TRBD1 might be the D (5 bases). The better agreement between TRBJ2-5 and the DNA end casts doubt on the J call. This CDR3 spans 14 amino acids. Germline V gene sequence: CDR1 SGHVS, CDR2 FNYEAQ. In DNA, the CDR3 is TGTGCCAGCAGCTCCCGTAGACAGTTGGGGACCCAGTACTTC. This codes for CASSSRRQLGTQYF.

V gene TRBV19 combines with J gene TRBJ1-5, with 8 bases matching TRBD1. Germline CDR1 is LNHDA and CDR2 is SQIVND (reference sequence). The CDR3 runs 13 residues. Germline trimming cut 9 bases from V and 5 bases from J; bases unmatched to any gene: 6. The CDR3 loop reads CASPGQEDQPQHF. Written as DNA, the CDR3 is TGTGCCAGCCCGGGACAGGAAGATCAGCCCCAGCATTTT.

This clonotype showed up just a few times. The chain joins TRBV6-5 to TRBJ2-6; no firm D call. In germline, CDR1 is MNHEY, CDR2 SVGAGI. V dropped 11 bases and J dropped 1 base, with 6 bases sitting between them. The CDR3 contains 12 residues. CDR3 DNA: TGTGCCGCACAGTCTGGGGCCAACGTCCTGACTTTC. This translates into CAAQSGANVLTF.

The rearrangement links TRBV12-3 or TRBV12-4 to TRBJ1-5; unclear D gene. The CDR3 is 13 amino acids. The V end lost 6 bases, the J end lost 11 bases, and 17 bases lay between the germline ends. For the CDR3, the DNA is TGTGCCAGCAGCTACTCGAATGAGGGCACCCAGCATTTT. Translating gives CASSYSNEGTQHF.

A few counts support this clonotype. The rearrangement joins TRBV30 to TRBJ2-1; D may be TRBD2 (6 bases). V lost 2 bases and J 5 bases, leaving 16 bases between the germline ends. The CDR3 length is 15 residues. CDR1 and CDR2 (germline): GTSNPN, SVGIG (reference sequence). The CDR3 sequence is CAWSKGGDYHNEQFF. The CDR3 region has the DNA TGTGCCTGGAGTAAGGGAGGAGATTACCACAATGAGCAGTTCTTC.

This clonotype came up a few times. The V gene is TRBV25-1, the J gene TRBJ2-1; D unclear. CDR3 length equals 15 residues. Germline CDR1 and CDR2: MGHDK and SYGVNS. Trimming shortened V by 3 bases and J by 2 bases, and 11 bases separated the two germline ends. CDR3 bases: TGTGCCAGCAGTGATAGGGATTCCCCCTACAATGAGCAGTTCTTC. Translation: CASSDRDSPYNEQFF.

This chain joins TRBV29-1 and TRBJ2-7; TRBD1 is a possible D gene (5 bases). The V end was cut by 6 bases, the J end by 3 bases, with 15 bases between. Germline V gene lookup returns CDR1 SQVTM and CDR2 ANQGSEA. This CDR3 has 13 amino acids. CDR3 nucleotides: TGCAGCGTCAGACCTGGGGCCTTCTACGAGCAGTACTTC. This codes for CSVRPGAFYEQYF.

J is TRBJ2-1 and V is TRBV5-1; the D gene is possibly TRBD1 (5 bases). Deletions cut 2 bases from V and 0 bases from J, with 9 bases between. Germline assignment: CDR1 SGHRS and CDR2 YFSETQ. This CDR3 region has 15 residues. The CDR3 protein is CASSFRQSSYNEQFF. As DNA, the CDR3 is TGCGCCAGCAGCTTCCGACAGAGCTCCTACAATGAGCAGTTCTTC. Drawing the rest from reference TRBV5-1 and TRBJ2-1, the complete variable domain is KAGVTQTPRYLIKTRGQQVTLSCSPISGHRSVSWYQQTPGQGLQFLFEYFSETQRNKGNFPGRFSGRQFSNSRSEMNVSTLELGDSALYLCASSFRQSSYNEQFFGPGTRLTVL.

There are many counts of this clonotype. The CDR3 coding sequence is TGCGCCAGCAGCCACCTCCCCGGACAGGGCTACGAGCAGTACTTC. As protein: CASSHLPGQGYEQYF. The V and J genes are TRBV4-3 and TRBJ2-7, with 8 bases matching TRBD1. The CDR3 is 15 amino acids. Germline V lookup: CDR1 LGHNA, CDR2 YSLEER. V lost 3 bases, J lost 3 bases, and 7 bases stayed unmatched.

Note on this clonotype: One end of the junction is discordant with germline, which a read error may explain. This chain uses TRBV12-3 or TRBV12-4 with TRBJ1-2; D possibly corresponds to TRBD1 (5 bases). CDR3 size: 14 residues. In DNA form, the CDR3 reads TGTACCAGCAGTTTAAACGTCAGGGTCGGTGGCTACACCTTC. It specifies CTSSLNVRVGGYTF.